These T cell receptor beta chains were read from a single sample in a study of shared clonotypes between healthy human individuals. Produced via immunoSEQ multiplex PCR; TCRdb's table is partial and in-frame only. The data contain about 2.1 million clones, 93% of them singletons. The sample comprised naive CD8+ T cells from PBMCs. Receptors originate from a man aged 18 to 30 in good health. Some clones in this sample may be carry-over from other donors' samples. Each CDR3 is given with its conserved first and last residue. D genes are given only for firm matches. Expanded clones are given a class, and other clones once, few, many or no size at all.

D gene,J gene,V gene,clone size,CDR3 protein,CDR3 DNA
TRBD2,TRBJ2-7,TRBV7-9,NA,CASSSRTSGRAYEQYF,TGTGCCAGCAGCTCCAGGACTAGCGGGAGGGCCTACGAGCAGTACTTC
NA,TRBJ2-6,TRBV4-3,NA,CASSRDSGANVLTF,TGCGCCAGCAGTCGGGACTCTGGGGCCAACGTCCTGACTTTC
TRBD1,TRBJ2-7,TRBV6-1,NA,CATGQGLAYEQYF,TGTGCCACCGGACAGGGGCTGGCCTACGAGCAGTACTTC
TRBD2,TRBJ2-1,TRBV7-9,NA,CASGGAGENEQFF,TGTGCCAGCGGGGGAGCGGGAGAAAATGAGCAGTTCTTC
NA,TRBJ2-7,TRBV27,NA,CASSLSSGYEQYF,TGTGCCAGCAGTTTAAGCTCAGGCTACGAGCAGTACTTC
NA,TRBJ2-2,TRBV21-1,once,CASSTRTSGRNTGELFF,TGTGCCAGCAGCACCCGGACTAGCGGGAGGAACACCGGGGAGCTGTTTTTT
NA,TRBJ2-2,TRBV7-9,NA,CASSVPPNTGELFF,TGTGCCAGCAGCGTACCACCGAACACCGGGGAGCTGTTTTTT
NA,TRBJ1-2,TRBV15,NA,CATSRPMAYGYTF,TGTGCCACCAGCAGACCTATGGCCTATGGCTACACCTTC
NA,TRBJ1-5,TRBV15,NA,CATSRDLQPQHF,TGTGCCACCAGCAGAGATTTGCAGCCCCAGCATTTT
TRBD1,TRBJ1-5,TRBV7-9,NA,CASSQGTGFNQPQHF,TGTGCCAGCAGCCAAGGGACAGGCTTTAATCAGCCCCAGCATTTT
NA,TRBJ2-6,TRBV6-5,NA,CASSYGSPGANVLTF,TGTGCCAGCAGTTACGGATCCCCTGGGGCCAACGTCCTGACTTTC
NA,TRBJ2-7,TRBV9,NA,CASSVVPGSYEQYF,TGTGCCAGCAGCGTAGTCCCAGGATCCTACGAGCAGTACTTC
NA,TRBJ2-7,TRBV19,NA,CASSIDVRSSYEQYF,TGTGCCAGTAGTATCGACGTCAGGAGCTCCTACGAGCAGTACTTC
NA,TRBJ2-3,TRBV27,once,CASAGGFPDTQYF,TGTGCCTCTGCCGGCGGATTCCCAGATACGCAGTATTTT
TRBD2,TRBJ2-7,TRBV11-2,once,CASSFHSGRLYEQYF,TGTGCCAGCAGCTTTCATAGCGGGAGACTCTACGAGCAGTACTTC
TRBD2,TRBJ2-1,TRBV7-8,NA,CASSFLTSGRGKSNEQFF,TGTGCCAGCAGCTTTCTGACTAGCGGGAGAGGGAAAAGCAATGAGCAGTTCTTC
NA,TRBJ2-3,TRBV7-3,NA,CASSARGADTQYF,TGTGCCAGCAGCGCTCGTGGGGCAGATACGCAGTATTTT
TRBD1,TRBJ1-2,TRBV4-1,NA,CASSQGTGVYGYTF,TGCGCCAGCAGCCAAGGGACAGGGGTCTATGGCTACACCTTC
TRBD2,TRBJ2-1,TRBV9,NA,CASSGSGRASYNEQFF,TGTGCCAGCAGCGGAAGCGGGAGGGCCTCCTACAATGAGCAGTTCTTC
NA,TRBJ2-5,TRBV7-9,NA,CATGAFTGPAAPETQYF,TGTGCCACCGGAGCCTTTACTGGGCCAGCCGCCCCTGAGACCCAGTACTTC
TRBD2,TRBJ2-5,TRBV11-2,NA,CASSLGAPGLVLETQYF,TGTGCCAGCAGCTTAGGGGCCCCGGGACTAGTTCTAGAGACCCAGTACTTC
TRBD2,TRBJ2-5,TRBV5-1,NA,CASSLAQRDPYQETQYF,TGCGCCAGCAGCTTGGCCCAGCGGGATCCGTACCAAGAGACCCAGTACTTC
TRBD2,TRBJ2-1,TRBV19,NA,CASSTAGGYNEQFF,TGTGCCAGTAGTACGGCGGGAGGCTACAATGAGCAGTTCTTC
TRBD2,TRBJ2-2,TRBV7-3,NA,CASSSNELAGAATGELFF,TGTGCCAGCAGCTCCAATGAACTAGCGGGAGCGGCCACCGGGGAGCTGTTTTTT
NA,TRBJ2-2,TRBV19,NA,CASTPGGAGELFF,TGTGCCAGTACCCCAGGTGGGGCCGGGGAGCTGTTTTTT
NA,TRBJ2-1,TRBV7-9,NA,CASSGGYNEQFF,TGTGCCAGCAGCGGAGGGTACAATGAGCAGTTCTTC
TRBD1,TRBJ1-2,TRBV2,NA,CASSEAPPGTDFHGYTF,TGTGCCAGCAGTGAAGCCCCCCCCGGGACAGATTTCCATGGCTACACCTTC
TRBD2,TRBJ2-2,TRBV4-1,NA,CASSQRPGLAGPGELFF,TGCGCCAGCAGCCAACGACCGGGACTAGCGGGACCCGGGGAGCTGTTTTTT
TRBD2,TRBJ2-3,TRBV7-9,once,CASSLSGRADTQYF,TGTGCCAGCAGCTTATCCGGGAGGGCAGATACGCAGTATTTT
NA,TRBJ2-2,TRBV9,once,CASSVALVNTGELFF,TGTGCCAGCAGCGTAGCACTAGTGAACACCGGGGAGCTGTTTTTT
TRBD1,TRBJ2-7,TRBV6-5,once,CASSPQGVANEQYF,TGTGCCAGCAGCCCACAGGGGGTAGCTAACGAGCAGTACTTC
NA,TRBJ1-1,TRBV18,few,CASSPTPGAEAFF,TGTGCCAGCTCACCGACGCCGGGGGCTGAAGCTTTCTTT
NA,TRBJ2-7,TRBV7-9,NA,CASSPGRPGHRRGSYEQYF,TGTGCCAGCAGCCCCGGGCGGCCTGGACATCGACGGGGCTCCTACGAGCAGTACTTC
TRBD2,TRBJ2-1,TRBV5-6,NA,CASSLSGTSAINEQFF,TGTGCCAGCAGCCTCTCCGGGACTAGCGCTATCAATGAGCAGTTCTTC
NA,TRBJ1-1,TRBV6-5,NA,CASSYSPGQPNEAFF,TGTGCCAGCAGTTACTCTCCCGGGCAGCCGAATGAAGCTTTCTTT